Listed below are T cell receptor beta chains from one sample, sequenced in a study of blood T cell repertoires in COVID-19. Sequenced by immunoSEQ multiplex PCR; TCRdb stores in-frame clones only, minus some. The sample yields a few hundred thousand clones, 85% seen once. Sequenced input: PBMCs or T cells enriched from blood (not recorded which). These receptors originate from a woman aged 50 to 60 who had recovered from COVID-19. CDR3s include the opening cysteine and the closing phenylalanine or tryptophan. Fields, in order: clone size, J gene, V gene, D gene, CDR3 DNA, CDR3 protein. D genes are given only for firm matches. Clone size is not always given. Where it is, it says once, few, many or a class for expanded clones.

- TRBJ2-5 TRBV7-9 - TGTGCCAGCAGCTTACAGGGTGCGTCGGAGACCCAGTACTTC CASSLQGASETQYF
once TRBJ2-7 TRBV18 TRBD1 TGTGCCAGCTCACCCCTTCCGGGACAGGGAACCTACGAGCAGTACTTC CASSPLPGQGTYEQYF
- TRBJ2-7 TRBV4-3 TRBD2 TGCGCCAGCAGCCAATCGCGGAGGCTAGCGGGAGTCGAGCAGTACTTC CASSQSRRLAGVEQYF
- TRBJ2-2 TRBV18 - TGTGCCAGCTCGCGGACAGATAACACCGGGGAGCTGTTTTTT CASSRTDNTGELFF
- TRBJ2-3 TRBV7-9 TRBD2 TGTGCCAGCAGCCACCTGACTCCGACTAGCGGGGGTATTGCAGATACGCAGTATTTT CASSHLTPTSGGIADTQYF
- TRBJ1-6 TRBV18 TRBD1 TGTGCCAGCTCACCCGAGGGACAGGGGGCCGCAGGTGGTTCACCCCTCCACTTT CASSPEGQGAAGGSPLHF
- TRBJ1-5 TRBV30 TRBD1 TGTGCCTGCGGGACAGGGGGAAATCAGCCCCAGCATTTT CACGTGGNQPQHF
- TRBJ2-3 TRBV5-1 - TGCGCCAGCAGCCTTACTACCGGGACAAGAACAGATACGCAGTATTTT CASSLTTGTRTDTQYF
- TRBJ2-1 TRBV12-3/TRBV12-4 TRBD1 TGTGCCAGCCAGGACAGGGGCGGGGGTGAGCAGTTCTTC CASQDRGGGEQFF
- TRBJ1-6 TRBV7-2 - TGTGCCAGCAGCTCCCTCTATAATTCACCCCTCCACTTT CASSSLYNSPLHF
many TRBJ2-3 TRBV6-5 TRBD2 TGTGCCAGCAGTTACACAAGCGGGGGGGTTGATACGCAGTATTTT CASSYTSGGVDTQYF
- TRBJ2-1 TRBV27 TRBD2 TGTGCCAGCAGTCTTCGGACTAGCGGACTCTACAATGAGCAGTTCTTC CASSLRTSGLYNEQFF
- TRBJ2-1 TRBV7-8 - TGTGCCAGCAGCGAGGGGGCCTACAATGAGCAGTTCTTC CASSEGAYNEQFF
- TRBJ1-2 TRBV10-2 TRBD1 TGCGCCAGCACCAGGGGGACAGGAAATGGCTACACCTTC CASTRGTGNGYTF
- TRBJ2-1 TRBV3-1/TRBV3-2 TRBD2 TGTGCCAGCAGCCAAGATTCTAGCGGGGGCAATGAGCAGTTCTTC CASSQDSSGGNEQFF
- TRBJ1-1 TRBV28 - TGTGCCAGCAGACTAGACAGGTCTGAGGGAGCTTTCTTT CASRLDRSEGAFF
- TRBJ2-1 TRBV11-2 - TGTGCCAGCAGCCAAACAGGTAATGAGCAGTTCTTC CASSQTGNEQFF
- TRBJ2-7 TRBV7-6 TRBD1 TGTGCCAGCAGTCGGACAGGATCCTACGAGCAGTACTTC CASSRTGSYEQYF
- TRBJ1-5 TRBV4-1 TRBD1 TGCGCCAGCAGCCGGAGGGACAGGGAGACTCAGCCCCAGCATTTT CASSRRDRETQPQHF
- TRBJ2-2 TRBV3-1/TRBV3-2 - TGTGCCAGCAGCCAAAGCGCCACCGGGGAGCTGTTTTTT CASSQSATGELFF
- TRBJ1-6 TRBV19 - TGTGCCAGTAGTACCCTTCCACAGGGCGGTGGGGATTCACCCCTCCACTTT CASSTLPQGGGDSPLHF
- TRBJ1-1 TRBV7-8 TRBD1 TGTGCCAGCAGCTTAGAAGAGGGACAGGGATACACTGAAGCTTTCTTT CASSLEEGQGYTEAFF
once TRBJ1-2 TRBV19 TRBD1 TGTGCCAGTCAAACAGGGGGAGGTGGCTACACCTTC CASQTGGGGYTF
- TRBJ1-2 TRBV18 - TGTGCCAGCTCACCGACCGCCGAGGTTGACTATGGCTACACCTTC CASSPTAEVDYGYTF
- TRBJ1-1 TRBV29-1 - TGCAGCGTTGACCTAATGGAGGGAAAGAACACTGAAGCTTTCTTT CSVDLMEGKNTEAFF
- TRBJ1-1 TRBV5-1 - TGCGCCAGCAGCTTGGGACTAGACTTGAACACTGAAGCTTTCTTT CASSLGLDLNTEAFF
once TRBJ2-5 TRBV4-2 - TGTGCCAGCAGCCAAGGGGTGCGCCTAGCCCAAGAGACCCAGTACTTC CASSQGVRLAQETQYF
- TRBJ2-7 TRBV11-3 TRBD1 TGTGCCAGCAGCCTGCGGACAGGAAGCCTCTACGAGCAGTACTTC CASSLRTGSLYEQYF
- TRBJ2-7 TRBV9 TRBD1 TGTGCCAGCAGCGCCGGGACAGGCGGCTACGAGCAGTACTTC CASSAGTGGYEQYF